One sample yielded the 32 T cell receptor beta chains listed below, sequenced in a study of CD8+ T cells in alopecia areata. TCR sequencing used cDNA made by reverse transcription of extracted RNA. Clones were sequenced by immunoSEQ multiplex PCR, and TCRdb holds only the in-frame ones, with some missing. The table has 150,000 to 200,000 clones, around 71% seen once. Sequenced here: CD8+ T cells sorted from blood, sampled at week 0. These receptors were taken from a human donor with alopecia areata.

This clone occurred a few times. J is TRBJ2-4 and V is TRBV29-1; tentative D call: TRBD2 (5 bases). CDR1 is SQVTM, CDR2 ANQGSEA, per germline. The ends were cut back, 6 bases at V and 8 bases at J, with 11 bases in the middle. The CDR3 totals 11 residues. CDR3 residues: CSVSILDIQYF. CDR3 DNA sequence: TGCAGCGTGAGCATACTAGACATTCAGTACTTC.

The chain has TRBV7-9 and TRBJ2-3; a weak D match, TRBD2 (6 bases). V lost 5 bases, J lost 2 bases, and 11 bases lay in between. CDR1 SEHNR and CDR2 FQNEAQ come from the germline V gene (reference sequence). The CDR3 length is 14 residues. The DNA for the CDR3 is TGTGCCAGCAGCACCTGGACTACCACAGATACGCAGTATTTT. It encodes CASSTWTTTDTQYF.

V is TRBV12-5 and J is TRBJ2-5, with 9 bases matching TRBD1. This CDR3 is built from 15 residues. Germline V gene data show CDR1 as LGHNT and CDR2 as FRNRAP. Trimming took 1 base from V and 5 from J; bases not matched to a gene: 5. The CDR3 DNA sequence: TGTGCTAGTGGTTTGGGGGGACAGGGATACGAGACCCAGTACTTC. Translation: CASGLGGQGYETQYF.

This clone has just a few counts. This chain uses TRBV14 with TRBJ1-1; unclear D gene. Germline V gives CDR1 SGHDN, CDR2 FVKESK. This CDR3 is built from 13 residues. Between the trimmed V and J ends, which lost 0 bases and 6 bases, there was a span of 8 bases. CDR3 DNA sequence: TGTGCCAGCAGCCAAGAGATGCGGGCTGAAGCTTTCTTT. Its protein is CASSQEMRAEAFF.

The chain links TRBV5-1 to TRBJ1-4; 7 nucleotides line up with TRBD1. The CDR3 totals 15 residues. The germline CDR1 and CDR2 sequences are SGHRS and YFSETQ. J was trimmed by 4 bases and V by 4 bases; bases with no gene match: 7. CDR3: CASSQGQVLNEKLFF. The CDR3, as DNA: TGCGCCAGCAGCCAAGGACAGGTTCTTAATGAAAAACTGTTTTTT.

The chain uses TRBV5-1 and TRBJ2-7; D gene uncertain. This CDR3 spans 15 amino acids. CDR1 is SGHRS and CDR2 is YFSETQ in the germline V gene. Trimming stripped 0 bases from V and 1 base from J, with 11 bases between. CDR3 sequence: CASSLDWGSSYEQYF. Written as DNA, the CDR3 is TGCGCCAGCAGCTTGGATTGGGGTAGTTCCTACGAGCAGTACTTC.

The rearrangement links TRBV7-9 to TRBJ2-2, with D perhaps matching TRBD1 (6 bases). Trimming pared 4 bases from V and 0 bases from J, leaving 9 bases between. Germline V gene sequence: CDR1 SEHNR, CDR2 FQNEAQ (reference sequence). The CDR3 totals 15 residues. The CDR3 nucleotides are TGTGCCAGCAGCTCCTACAGGGCGAACACCGGGGAGCTGTTTTTT. Encoded protein: CASSSYRANTGELFF.

This clone showed up just once. The chain employs TRBV4-1 and TRBJ2-3; perhaps TRBD1 as D (6 bases). The CDR3 sequence is 12 residues long. V dropped 4 bases and J dropped 6 bases, with 8 bases sitting between them. Germline lookup yields CDR1 MGHRA and CDR2 YSYEKL. Here the CDR3 DNA reads TGCGCCAGCAGCCCTAGGGGGGATACGCAGTATTTT. It encodes CASSPRGDTQYF.

The gene calls are TRBV5-7 and TRBJ1-5, with D perhaps TRBD1 (6 bases). TRBV5-7 qualifies as an ORF whose function is uncertain. The ends were cut back, 1 base at V and 7 bases at J, with 15 bases in the middle. The length of the CDR3 is 15 residues. As DNA, the CDR3 is TGTGCCAGCAGCTTGTCACCGGGGGGCAGCCAGCCCCAGCATTTT. Protein: CASSLSPGGSQPQHF.

This clone was seen once. The V gene is TRBV5-1, the J gene TRBJ1-1, with TRBD1 matching 9 bases. CDR1 is SGHRS, CDR2 YFSETQ, per germline. V dropped 2 bases and J dropped 1; count of bases not matched to a gene: 9. This CDR3 comprises 17 residues. The CDR3 DNA is TGCGCCAGCAGCTTAAGAGGGACAGGGAGTCCGAACACTGAAGCTTTCTTT. This gives the protein CASSLRGTGSPNTEAFF.

DNA of the CDR3: TGTGCCAGCAGTAACCCAGAGGAGACCCAGTACTTC. Protein sequence: CASSNPEETQYF. The V gene is TRBV27, the J gene TRBJ2-5; D gene unclear. The CDR3 covers 12 residues. CDR1 is MNHEY, CDR2 SMNVEV, per germline (reference sequence). Trimming removed 5 bases from V and 5 bases from J, with 9 bases in between.

J is TRBJ1-1 and V is TRBV6-1; TRBD1 is a possible D gene (5 bases). The V end was cut by 10 bases, the J end by 1 base, with 10 bases between. The germline CDR1 and CDR2 sequences are MNHNS and SASEGT. This CDR3 is 12 amino acids long. The CDR3 bases are TGTGCCACACGAAGGGGGAACACTGAAGCTTTCTTT. As protein: CATRRGNTEAFF.

The rearrangement links TRBV15 to TRBJ2-6; D not certain. Germline lookup yields CDR1 LNHNV and CDR2 YYDKDF (reference sequence). CDR3 size: 14 residues. Trimming pared 6 bases from V and 0 bases from J, leaving 6 bases between. The chain's CDR3 is CATSRTSGANVLTF. CDR3 sequence (DNA): TGTGCCACCAGTCGGACCTCTGGGGCCAACGTCCTGACTTTC.

The chain combines TRBV2 with TRBJ2-7, with TRBD1 matching 8 bases. The trim removed 6 bases at V and 0 bases at J, leaving 7 bases unmatched. Germline lookup yields CDR1 SNHLY and CDR2 FYNNEI. This CDR3 has 15 residues. The CDR3: CASSAGTGHSYEQYF. CDR3 DNA: TGTGCCAGCAGCGCCGGGACAGGCCACTCCTACGAGCAGTACTTC.

This clone was seen only a few times. The chain uses TRBV5-6 and TRBJ1-6; TRBD1 might be the D (5 bases). CDR3 length: 17 amino acids. Germline CDR1 reads SGHDT; CDR2 reads YYEEEE. Trimming took off 3 bases at V and 11 bases at J, with 24 bases between the two ends. The CDR3 loop is CASSWMSGDLGSPPLHF. The CDR3 nucleotides are TGTGCCAGCAGCTGGATGTCCGGGGACTTAGGTTCCCCACCCCTCCACTTT.

This clone has a handful of counts. This rearrangement joins TRBV10-3 to TRBJ2-2; TRBD1 matches 7 bases. Germline CDR1 and CDR2: ENHRY and SYGVKD. V gave up 8 bases and J gave up 3 bases; unmatched junction bases: 9. The CDR3 length is 15 residues. CDR3 amino acids: CAIATGLRDTGELFF. In DNA, the CDR3 is TGTGCCATCGCGACAGGGTTAAGGGACACCGGGGAGCTGTTTTTT.

The chain uses TRBV9 and TRBJ1-2, with TRBD1 as a possible D gene (5 bases). The CDR3 has 15 amino acids. The V gene lost 4 bases and the J gene lost 2 bases, with 15 bases spanning the gap. Per germline, CDR1 SGDLS and CDR2 YYNGEE. This CDR3 is CASSPSGTANYGYTF. In DNA, the CDR3 is TGTGCCAGCAGCCCATCGGGGACGGCAAACTATGGCTACACCTTC.

The V and J genes are TRBV30 and TRBJ2-7; possible D gene TRBD1, 6 bases. The CDR3 loop spans 13 amino acids. Deletions cut 0 bases from V and 2 bases from J, with 8 bases between. Germline V CDR1 and CDR2: GTSNPN, SVGIG (reference sequence). CDR3 sequence: CAWSVSGAYEQYF. The CDR3 DNA reads as TGTGCCTGGAGTGTATCAGGGGCCTACGAGCAGTACTTC.

J is TRBJ2-5 and V is TRBV7-9, with a tentative D call TRBD2 (5 bases). V lost 7 bases to trimming and J lost 5 bases, with 14 bases between them. The CDR3 runs to 13 residues. Per the germline V gene, CDR1 is SEHNR and CDR2 is FQNEAQ (reference sequence). In DNA form, the CDR3 reads TGTGCCAGCATCCAGGAGGCCGGGGAGACCCAGTACTTC. This sequence encodes CASIQEAGETQYF.

The rearrangement uses TRBV10-3 and TRBJ2-3; 7 bases match TRBD2. V was clipped by 6 bases and J by 0 bases; unmatched bases: 9. The CDR3 extends over 16 amino acids. Germline lookup yields CDR1 ENHRY and CDR2 SYGVKD. The CDR3, as DNA: TGTGCCATCAGGAGACCGCGGGGGACTAGCACAGATACGCAGTATTTT. This encodes CAIRRPRGTSTDTQYF.

On this clone: Other DNA sequences from this sample encode an identical CDR3 as well. The chain recombines TRBV5-6 with TRBJ2-1; D tentatively reads TRBD1 or TRBD2 (6 bases each). CDR1 is SGHDT, CDR2 YYEEEE, per germline. V shed 0 bases and J shed 10 bases, with 8 bases lying between them. The CDR3 has 12 amino acids. DNA of the CDR3: TGTGCCAGCAGCTTGGGGAGGGGGGAGCAGTTCTTC. It yields the protein CASSLGRGEQFF.

V gene TRBV27 combines with J gene TRBJ2-3; D is unresolved. V was pared by 0 bases and J by 2 bases, with 6 bases between. Germline V gene data show CDR1 as MNHEY and CDR2 as SMNVEV (reference sequence). The CDR3 length is 14 residues. The DNA for the CDR3 is TGTGCCAGCAGTTTATCGCTGCCCACAGATACGCAGTATTTT. Its protein product is CASSLSLPTDTQYF.

V and J are TRBV6-5 and TRBJ1-1; unclear D gene. The germline V gene has CDR1 MNHEY and CDR2 SVGAGI. The V end was cut by 6 bases, the J end by 2 bases, with 16 bases between. The CDR3 is 15 residues long. The CDR3 region has the DNA TGTGCCAGCAGCCTCCGGCTCGCAGTAAACACTGAAGCTTTCTTT. It encodes CASSLRLAVNTEAFF.

The chain uses TRBV6-6 and TRBJ1-6, with TRBD1 as a possible D gene (5 bases). This CDR3 is 14 amino acids long. The germline CDR1 and CDR2 sequences are MNHNY and SVGAGI (reference sequence). V lost 6 bases and J 8 bases, leaving 14 bases between the germline ends. CDR3 DNA sequence: TGTGCCAGCAGACAGGACGGGTGGGATTCACCCCTCCACTTT. Amino acids: CASRQDGWDSPLHF.

A word on this clone: The same CDR3 arises from other DNA sequences in this sample as well. The chain combines TRBV29-1 with TRBJ1-2; D is unclear. CDR3 length: 12 residues. CDR1 and CDR2 (germline): SQVTM, ANQGSEA. The germline V and J ends were trimmed by 7 bases and 2 bases, with 11 bases remaining between them. The chain's CDR3 is CSATSGNYGYTF. In DNA, the CDR3 is TGCAGCGCAACATCGGGGAACTATGGCTACACCTTC.

The chain links TRBV29-1 to TRBJ2-7; TRBD1 matches 12 bases. There are 13 residues in the CDR3. The junction had 5 bases not matched to a gene; V was cut back by 5 bases and J by 6 bases. From germline, CDR1 is SQVTM and CDR2 ANQGSEA. The CDR3 reads CSVLGDRGLEQYF. The CDR3 DNA sequence: TGCAGCGTTCTAGGGGACAGGGGGCTCGAGCAGTACTTC.

V usage is TRBV27 and J usage is TRBJ2-7, with D uncertain. This CDR3 comprises 17 residues. The germline V gene has CDR1 MNHEY and CDR2 SMNVEV (reference sequence). V lost 3 bases and J 2 bases, leaving 20 bases between the germline ends. The CDR3: CASSFIPRPPWAYEQYF. DNA of the CDR3: TGTGCCAGCAGTTTCATCCCCCGACCGCCCTGGGCCTACGAGCAGTACTTC.

Note on this clone: Distinct nucleotide sequences in the sample also encode this CDR3. The J gene is TRBJ1-2, the V gene TRBV30; the D gene is possibly TRBD1 (5 bases). V was cut by 0 bases and J by 1 base, with 9 bases left in between. The length of the CDR3 is 14 residues. The germline V gene encodes CDR1 GTSNPN and CDR2 SVGIG (reference sequence). CDR3: CAWSVGVVNYGYTF. In DNA, the CDR3 is TGTGCCTGGAGTGTGGGGGTAGTTAACTATGGCTACACCTTC.

V and J are TRBV27 and TRBJ2-5; D could derive from TRBD1 or TRBD2 (5 bases each). The germline V gene encodes CDR1 MNHEY and CDR2 SMNVEV (reference sequence). V shed 6 bases and J shed 5 bases, with 13 bases lying between them. CDR3 length equals 13 residues. CDR3 DNA sequence: TGTGCCAGCAGCCCAGAGGGGTACGAGACCCAGTACTTC. Its protein is CASSPEGYETQYF.

The CDR3 loop reads CASSQEPAWPDTQYF. The DNA for the CDR3 is TGCGCCAGCAGCCAAGAACCAGCATGGCCAGATACGCAGTATTTT. This sequence joins TRBV4-1 and TRBJ2-3; no clear D. Germline V gene data show CDR1 as MGHRA and CDR2 as YSYEKL. The length of the CDR3 is 15 residues. Trimming removed 0 bases from V and 4 bases from J, with 11 bases in between.

The genes are TRBV6-5 and TRBJ2-1; the match to TRBD1 covers 7 bases. The CDR3 spans 14 residues. Germline-derived CDR1 and CDR2 are MNHEY and SVGAGI. V trimming: 2 bases; J trimming: 3 bases; junction bases outside the gene matches: 1. The CDR3 nucleotides read TGTGCCAGCAGTTACGGGACAGTCTACAATGAGCAGTTCTTC. Protein: CASSYGTVYNEQFF.

Note on this clone: Within the sample, other DNA sequences also encode this same CDR3. In DNA, the CDR3 is TGTGCCAGCAGTTACTCGGGCGATACGCAGTATTTT. Its translation is CASSYSGDTQYF. This chain joins TRBV6-5 and TRBJ2-3; D unresolved. Germline V gene data show CDR1 as MNHEY and CDR2 as SVGAGI. The CDR3 spans 12 residues. Trimming took 0 bases from V and 6 from J, leaving 4 bases between them.